The 25 T cell receptor beta chains listed next were all sequenced from one sample in a study of shared clonotypes between healthy human individuals (dated by TCRdb to about 2020). The protocol used for the library was the immunoSEQ multiplex PCR assay. The clones in this table, taken by TCRdb from immuneACCESS, are in-frame only. Not every clone is retained; where verified, under half of the shortfall comes from an unresolved V gene, and the cause of the rest is unknown. The sample table contains a few million clones; only one count was recorded for around nine tenths of them. Of the sample, about 0.13% falls within the top ten clones. Sequenced input: naive CD4+ T cells sorted from blood. According to the study, the label for this sample's cell subset or site signals: CD45RA+ positively selected. All receptors come from a young man in good health.

This chain joins TRBV10-3 and TRBJ2-5; 13 bases line up with TRBD2. V shed 8 bases, J shed 2 bases, and the junction held 8 bases outside the gene matches. In germline, CDR1 is ENHRY, CDR2 SYGVKD. This CDR3 contains 16 residues. This CDR3 is CAIGAGTSGNQETQYF. CDR3 DNA: TGTGCCATCGGGGCCGGGACTAGCGGGAATCAAGAGACCCAGTACTTC.

The rearrangement uses TRBV12-5 and TRBJ2-5; 10 nucleotides agree with TRBD2. The CDR3 extends over 15 amino acids. Germline V CDR1 and CDR2: LGHNT, FRNRAP. With V trimmed by 6 bases and J by 5 bases, 9 bases remained unmatched. The CDR3 here is CASGRGLAEGETQYF. The DNA for the CDR3 is TGTGCTAGTGGAAGAGGACTAGCGGAGGGGGAGACCCAGTACTTC. Variable domain in full (rest from reference TRBV12-5 and TRBJ2-5): DARVTQTPRHKVTEMGQEVTMRCQPILGHNTVFWYRQTMMQGLELLAYFRNRAPLDDSGMPKDRFSAEMPDATLATLKIQPSEPRDSAVYFCASGRGLAEGETQYFGPGTRLLVL.

The chain links TRBV10-3 to TRBJ1-6; 7 bases are shared with TRBD1. This CDR3 has 13 residues. The V and J ends lost 6 bases and 13 bases, in that order; junction bases with no gene match: 9. Per germline, CDR1 ENHRY and CDR2 SYGVKD. The CDR3 DNA follows: TGTGCCATCAGGTGGGACAGTATGTCGCCCCTCCACTTT. It yields the protein CAIRWDSMSPLHF.

The V and J genes are TRBV6-5 and TRBJ2-6; 7 nucleotides align to TRBD1. This CDR3 has 15 residues. Germline CDR1 and CDR2: MNHEY and SVGAGI. The trim removed 2 bases at V and 9 bases at J, leaving 7 bases unmatched. CDR3 sequence (DNA): TGTGCCAGCAGTTACGTTAACAGGGGTGTCAACGTCCTGACTTTC. This gives the protein CASSYVNRGVNVLTF.

The chain joins TRBV2 to TRBJ2-3; TRBD1 matches 9 bases. After removal of 5 bases from V and 3 bases from J, the junction contained 9 bases not matched to a gene. The CDR3 is 16 residues long. The germline CDR1 and CDR2 sequences are SNHLY and FYNNEI. The CDR3 sequence: CASSSQGQGSTDTQYF. The CDR3 bases are TGTGCCAGCAGTTCACAAGGACAGGGGTCTACAGATACGCAGTATTTT.

This clone has just a few counts. The CDR3 coding sequence is TGTGCCAGCAGTTACCGGACAGGGGGCAAATACGAGCAGTACTTC. Protein: CASSYRTGGKYEQYF. The rearrangement links TRBV6-6 to TRBJ2-7; 11 bases are a match to TRBD1. Unmatched junction bases numbered 4, after V lost 2 bases and J lost 4 bases. This CDR3 has 15 amino acids. Germline CDR1 is MNHNY and CDR2 is SVGAGI (reference sequence).

The chain uses TRBV6-6 and TRBJ2-7; D perhaps matches TRBD2 (6 bases). The CDR3 is made up of 13 amino acids. Trimming cost V 6 bases and J 6 bases, with 15 bases left between them. Germline CDR1 MNHNY, CDR2 SVGAGI (reference sequence). The CDR3 bases are TGTGCCAGCAGCCGGGACTCCGTCGGCGAGCAGTACTTC. This sequence encodes CASSRDSVGEQYF.

This chain joins TRBV18 and TRBJ1-5; 10 nucleotides line up with TRBD1. The CDR3 runs to 14 residues. The junction had 4 bases not matched to a gene; V was cut back by 6 bases and J by 5 bases. Germline loops: CDR1 KGHSH, CDR2 LQKENI. Here the CDR3 reads CASSQGTGDQPQHF. Here the CDR3 DNA reads TGTGCCAGCTCGCAAGGGACAGGGGATCAGCCCCAGCATTTT. The full variable domain, its missing parts supplied by reference TRBV18 and TRBJ1-5, is NAGVMQNPRHLVRRRGQEARLRCSPMKGHSHVYWYRQLPEEGLKFMVYLQKENIIDESGMPKERFSAEFPKEGPSILRIQQVVRGDSAAYFCASSQGTGDQPQHFGDGTRLSIL.

V is TRBV5-6 and J is TRBJ2-5; TRBD1 is a possible D gene (5 bases). V lost 5 bases and J 1 base, leaving 18 bases between the germline ends. The germline V gene encodes CDR1 SGHDT and CDR2 YYEEEE. CDR3 size: 16 residues. CDR3 in DNA: TGTGCCAGCAGTAGTTGGGGCGGCTCTTTCCAAGAGACCCAGTACTTC. Its translation: CASSSWGGSFQETQYF.

Remarks on this clone: The identical CDR3 is also encoded by other nucleotide sequences in the sample. This chain joins TRBV4-3 and TRBJ2-1, with unresolved D. Per germline, CDR1 LGHNA and CDR2 YSLEER. There are 15 residues in the CDR3. Trimming cost V 6 bases and J 0 bases, with 12 bases left between them. The DNA for the CDR3 is TGCGCCAGCAGTCAGGCTAGAGGCTCCTACAATGAGCAGTTCTTC. As protein: CASSQARGSYNEQFF.

This sequence joins TRBV6-5 and TRBJ1-1, with unresolved D. Germline V gene lookup returns CDR1 MNHEY and CDR2 SVGAGI. V was clipped by 9 bases and J by 0 bases, with 17 bases between them. This CDR3 has 15 residues. In DNA, the CDR3 is TGTGCCAGTAAATCCGGCGCAGGATTGAACACTGAAGCTTTCTTT. It encodes CASKSGAGLNTEAFF.

A remark on this clone: It may be a read error: a sequence one base away is much more abundant. The identical CDR3 is also encoded by other nucleotide sequences in the sample. The rearrangement joins TRBV11-2 to TRBJ2-2, with a weak D call TRBD2 (5 bases). Germline values: CDR1 SGHAT, CDR2 FQNNGV. V was pared by 3 bases and J by 6 bases, with 5 bases between. CDR3 length: 12 amino acids. The CDR3 region has the DNA TGTGCCAGCAGCTTCGGGGCCGGGGAGCTGTTTTTT. Translated: CASSFGAGELFF. Based on the CDR3 plus reference TRBV11-2 and TRBJ2-2, the full variable domain is EAGVAQSPRYKIIEKRQSVAFWCNPISGHATLYWYQQILGQGPKLLIQFQNNGVVDDSQLPKDRFSAERLKGVDSTLKIQPAKLEDSAVYLCASSFGAGELFFGEGSRLTVL.

This clone appeared once. The same CDR3 also results from other DNA sequences found in this sample. The CDR3 protein is CAWRGQETQYF. CDR3 sequence (DNA): TGTGCCTGGAGGGGCCAAGAGACCCAGTACTTC. The chain joins TRBV30 to TRBJ2-5; D remains unclear. The V and J ends lost 3 bases and 1 base respectively, with 3 bases between them. The CDR3 is 11 amino acids. CDR1 and CDR2 from the germline V gene are GTSNPN and SVGIG (reference sequence).

J is TRBJ2-7 and V is TRBV10-1, with 8 bases identical to TRBD1. The V segment lost 3 bases and the J segment 2 bases; nucleotides outside the gene matches: 6. The CDR3 covers 15 residues. Germline-derived CDR1 and CDR2 are WNHNN and SYGVQD (reference sequence). In DNA, the CDR3 is TGCGCCAGCAGTGAACTACGGACAGGGCCCTACGAGCAGTACTTC. The encoded protein is CASSELRTGPYEQYF.

The chain joins TRBV2 to TRBJ2-2, with 8 bases fitting TRBD1. CDR3 length equals 16 residues. The germline CDR1 and CDR2 sequences are SNHLY and FYNNEI. V was pared by 5 bases and J by 6 bases, with 11 bases of the junction left unmatched. Written as DNA, the CDR3 is TGTGCCAGCAGTCGTCTCGGACAGGGACTGGCCGGGGAGCTGTTTTTT. This encodes CASSRLGQGLAGELFF.

The rearrangement joins TRBV18 to TRBJ1-2, with D maybe TRBD1 (6 bases). The CDR3 is 16 residues long. The germline V gene encodes CDR1 KGHSH and CDR2 LQKENI. The ends were cut back, 6 bases at V and 2 bases at J, with 19 bases in the middle. CDR3 loop: CASSPFGDTRNYGYTF. As DNA, the CDR3 is TGTGCCAGCTCCCCCTTCGGGGACACTAGAAACTATGGCTACACCTTC.

The J gene is TRBJ1-2, the V gene TRBV7-9; 8 nucleotides line up with TRBD1. The CDR3 totals 12 residues. Losses at the gene ends were 6 bases for V and 6 bases for J; bases not matched to a gene: 3. From germline, CDR1 is SEHNR and CDR2 FQNEAQ (reference sequence). The CDR3 DNA sequence: TGTGCCAGCAGTAGACAGGGGAATGGCTACACCTTC. It translates to CASSRQGNGYTF. The variable domain in full, completed from reference TRBV7-9 and TRBJ1-2, reads DTGVSQNPRHKITKRGQNVTFRCDPISEHNRLYWYRQTLGQGPEFLTYFQNEAQLEKSRLLSDRFSAERPKGSFSTLEIQRTEQGDSAMYLCASSRQGNGYTFGSGTRLTVV.

The CDR3 sequence: CASMGERGRDEQYF. CDR3 DNA sequence: TGTGCCAGCATGGGGGAGCGGGGGAGGGACGAGCAGTACTTC. The V and J genes are TRBV2 and TRBJ2-7, with 8 bases fitting TRBD2. The CDR3 loop spans 14 amino acids. The germline V gene has CDR1 SNHLY and CDR2 FYNNEI. Germline trimming cut 7 bases from V and 5 bases from J; bases unmatched to any gene: 10.

As for this clone: The sample holds other DNA sequences that translate to the same CDR3. The rearrangement uses TRBV18 and TRBJ2-3; D is unresolved. CDR1 is KGHSH, CDR2 LQKENI, per germline. The V end was cut by 3 bases, the J end by 2 bases, with 6 bases between. The CDR3 covers 13 residues. Here the CDR3 reads CASSPLVTDTQYF. The CDR3 DNA is TGTGCCAGCTCACCCCTCGTCACAGATACGCAGTATTTT.

The chain employs TRBV6-5 and TRBJ1-2; D possibly corresponds to TRBD1 (5 bases). CDR1 MNHEY and CDR2 SVGAGI come from the germline V gene. Trimming took 5 bases from V and 2 from J, leaving 15 bases between them. This CDR3 spans 15 amino acids. Here the CDR3 DNA reads TGTGCCAGCAGTCCTGACGCATGGGGCAACTATGGCTACACCTTC. Encoded protein: CASSPDAWGNYGYTF.

CDR3 nucleotide sequence: TGTGCCAGCAGTCGAGGGACACCCTACGAGCAGTACTTC. It codes for CASSRGTPYEQYF. The V gene is TRBV27, the J gene TRBJ2-7, with a possible D match to TRBD1 (6 bases). Germline V gene sequence: CDR1 MNHEY, CDR2 SMNVEV (reference sequence). The CDR3 runs to 13 residues. Deletions cut 5 bases from V and 2 bases from J, with 10 bases between.

V usage is TRBV18 and J usage is TRBJ1-3; possible D gene TRBD1, 5 bases. Germline CDR1 is KGHSH and CDR2 is LQKENI. V lost 6 bases to trimming and J lost 0 bases, with 18 bases between them. The CDR3 is 17 residues long. The CDR3: CASSIRGGEGSGNTIYF. The CDR3 DNA reads TGTGCCAGCTCCATAAGAGGAGGGGAAGGCTCTGGAAACACCATATATTTT.

The chain employs TRBV2 and TRBJ1-2; 7 nucleotides match TRBD1. J gave up 1 base and V 7 bases, and 6 bases lay outside the gene matches. Germline V lookup: CDR1 SNHLY, CDR2 FYNNEI. This CDR3 is built from 14 residues. The CDR3 loop is CASKGAVVNYGYTF. CDR3 in DNA: TGTGCCAGCAAGGGGGCAGTAGTTAACTATGGCTACACCTTC.

The genes are TRBV6-5 and TRBJ2-3, with D unresolved. CDR1 and CDR2 (germline): MNHEY, SVGAGI. This CDR3 region has 15 residues. Trimming shortened V by 6 bases and J by 1 base, and 14 bases separated the two germline ends. CDR3 DNA: TGTGCCAGCAGCCCCGCCGGTGGGCGCACAGATACGCAGTATTTT. It is translated as CASSPAGGRTDTQYF.

The chain employs TRBV5-1 and TRBJ2-1; D not resolved. The CDR3 consists of 16 residues. Germline V gene data show CDR1 as SGHRS and CDR2 as YFSETQ. Trimming removed 1 base at V and 9 bases at J, with 20 bases between. Here the CDR3 DNA reads TGCGCCAGCAGCTTGTTGGACGGGCCGCAAATGGGTGAGCAGTTCTTC. It is translated as CASSLLDGPQMGEQFF.